Listed here is a single T cell receptor beta chain. Its antigen remains unknown. Separate from the approximately 670-subject first cohort, the roughly 110-subject validation cohort was the one that the donors belonged to. Measured with immunoSEQ multiplex PCR; TCRdb has only the in-frame clones, and not every one. The sample includes 120,000 or so clones, roughly nine tenths seen only once; the top ten take 1.1%. This entry belongs to a study of cytomegalovirus exposure and HLA in healthy donors. Study results and caveats: The study put 160 or so TCR beta chains on its list as cytomegalovirus-associated. The authors confirmed in vitro that three CMV-associated chains were specific for CMV antigens.

CDR3 length equals 14 residues. Looked up from germline, CDR1 is GTSNPN and CDR2 is SVGIG (reference sequence). V was pared by 2 bases and J by 1 base, with 8 bases between. Sequenced sample: PBMCs. The source of this sequence is a woman younger than 35 in good health and CMV-seronegative. The chain carries TRBV30 and TRBJ2-2; D ambiguous. CDR3 bases: TGTGCCTGGAGTCACAATTGGAACACCGGGGAGCTGTTTTTT. This sequence encodes CAWSHNWNTGELFF. Full variable domain (rest looked up from reference TRBV30 and TRBJ2-2): SQTIHQWPATLVQPVGSPLSLECTVEGTSNPNLYWYRQAAGRGLQLLFYSVGIGQISSEVPQNLSASRPQDRQFILSSKKLLLSDSGFYLCAWSHNWNTGELFFGEGSRLTVL.